This T cell receptor (beta chain) was profiled in a study of neoadjuvant anti-PD-1 for oral cavity cancer. Study summary: Non-progressing patients received a fourth nivolumab dose near day 43, then surgery on days 50-56.

Clones were sequenced by immunoSEQ multiplex PCR, and TCRdb holds only the in-frame ones, with some missing. Seen here are 63,000 or so clones, 86% observed once, and the top ten hold roughly 2.9%. Note on this clone: Its antigen is not identified.

Time point in this sample: after neoadjuvant nivolumab, at surgical resection. Patients had HPV-negative, locally advanced oral cavity squamous cell carcinoma. PBMCs were not maintained or expanded in culture before analysis. CDR3 size: 15 residues. CDR1 is LNHDA and CDR2 is SQIVND in the germline V gene (reference sequence). V gave up 3 bases and J gave up 5 bases; unmatched junction bases: 5. The study's findings and limits: Higher pretreatment blood Treg/Th17 ratios correlated with higher pretreatment blood and lower post-treatment tumor TCRbeta clonality.

V and J are TRBV19 and TRBJ2-1; 9 bases match TRBD2. This TCR derives from a person aged 35-79 years with oral cavity squamous cell carcinoma. The material sequenced was PBMCs, taken after nivolumab (anti-PD-1) treatment. DNA for the CDR3: TGTGCCAGTAGTATTTTGGCTAGCGGGAACAATGAGCAGTTCTTC. Protein sequence: CASSILASGNNEQFF.